The following is a T cell receptor beta chain sequence with its context. Its antigen remains undetermined. Base qualities are not recorded, but no much larger clone differs from it by a single base. The method was the immunoSEQ multiplex PCR assay. For TCR sequencing, RNA was extracted from every sample and reverse transcribed into cDNA to serve as template. First-strand cDNA was synthesized using SuperScript III with a 2:1 mix of oligo-dT and random hexamers. A synthetic immune receptor repertoire was used to assess amplification bias, and residual bias was removed computationally. For the original study's pipeline: Raw reads were preprocessed to remove errors, and CDR3 was defined by IMGT conventions from the conserved cysteine to phenylalanine. Clonality was computed by normalizing Shannon entropy by log2 of the number of productive unique TCRs and subtracting the result from 1. Whether scalp clones were CD4 or CD8 was inferred by matching scalp TCRbeta sequences against CD4 and CD8 repertoires sorted from blood. As stored in TCRdb, this immuneACCESS dataset retains in-frame rearrangements with V and J assigned. A fraction of the clones does not appear; measured against another copy, unresolved V genes explain less than half of the discrepancy, and the remainder lacks a known reason. V, J and clone size derive from that table, while D and trimming were established from the DNA sequence. Here the sample has 150,000 to 250,000 clones; about three fifths occur a single time. 5.5% of the sample goes to the ten largest clones.

This sample was included in a study of CD8+ T cells in alopecia areata (dated by TCRdb to 2016 to 2019). Notes on the research overall: The treated patients, all with moderate-to-severe alopecia areata, were enrolled in an open-label pilot trial of oral tofacitinib given at 5 to 10 mg twice daily. RNA was extracted with the PAXgene miRNA kit for fixed scalp, the miRNeasy kit for PBMCs, and the RNeasy kit for mouse skin. The study used high-throughput TCRbeta sequencing to examine T cell clonal expansion in alopecia areata, in both the C3H/HeJ mouse model and human patients. Biopsies were taken from tofacitinib-treated patients at baseline and again at 4 and 24 weeks into treatment, and several of those patients also had a later scalp biopsy. immunoSEQ multiplex PCR using 35 Vbeta forward primers and 13 Jbeta reverse primers was used to amplify TCRbeta CDR3 regions. Tofacitinib was given for 6 to 18 months, followed by 6 months of follow-up off drug to assess delayed response and recurrence. In humans, TCRbeta sequencing was performed on scalp tissue and on sorted CD4+ and CD8+ peripheral blood T cells from healthy controls and from patients with patchy or totalis/universalis alopecia areata. Scalp clonality was compared across normal scalp (n=4), patchy alopecia areata scalp (n=8), and alopecia totalis/universalis scalp (n=8). Disease severity in treated patients was measured with the SALT score, which quantifies the percentage of affected scalp surface area.

The CDR3, from cysteine to phenylalanine, totals 13 residues. Only the CDR3 DNA is retained, 39 bases long and in frame from the first base. Trimming at the junction amounts to 0 bases on V and 7 bases on J, and the germline ends lie 10 bases apart. Sequences SGHNT (CDR1) and YYREEE (CDR2) are obtained from the germline V gene (reference sequence). The time point label for this specimen denotes: about 25 weeks on oral tofacitinib. The sample's treatment or condition, from its label and the paper: oral pan-JAK inhibitor, 5-10 mg twice daily. From alopecia areata patients, peripheral blood was collected along with lesional scalp punch biopsies. PBMCs were separated by density centrifugation and stained for CD3, CD4 and CD8, after which CD4+ and CD8+ T cells were sorted on a FACSAria. What the work shows at the level of the full study, not this receptor alone: During tofacitinib treatment, many expanded lesional clones stuck around in both scalp and blood, and this persistence may partly explain why relapse happens after treatment is stopped. With tofacitinib, both scalp clonality and the number of expanded CD8+ clones among the top 100 scalp clones went down significantly. Because the treated cohort was small and had just a single nonresponder, larger studies are needed to establish links between baseline CD8+ expansion and response. Unlike mouse skin, where gammadelta T cells dominate, normal human skin contains resident alphabeta T cells that get sequenced too, which complicates analysis of the scalp TCR repertoire. Compared with mice, TCR sequences shared between patients were less clear, possibly partly because of HLA diversity across the patient population. Lesional scalp, especially in alopecia totalis/universalis, showed higher clonality and more expanded CD8+ clones than normal scalp, suggesting antigenic drive.

The sequencing used CD4+ T cells sorted from blood, collected at week 24, from a patient treated with tofacitinib. The TCR sequence derives from a human donor with alopecia areata. This receptor chain uses TRBV5-4 and TRBJ1-2, and the D gene may be TRBD1, 6 bases matching. The bases read TGTGCCAGCAGCTTGGACGTCAGGGGTGGCTACACCTTC. It translates as CASSLDVRGGYTF. This CDR3, with the reference TRBV5-4 and TRBJ1-2 proteins standing in past its ends, gives the full variable domain ETGVTQSPTHLIKTRGQQVTLRCSSQSGHNTVSWYQQALGQGPQFIFQYYREEENGRGNFPPRFSGLQFPNYSSELNVNALELDDSALYLCASSLDVRGGYTFGSGTRLTVV.